Listed here are 7 T cell receptor beta chains from one sample, sequenced in a study of breast tumors, draining lymph nodes, adjacent tissues. TCRdb re-called the multiplex PCR reads through MiXCR, storing one row per CDR3 protein. The sample contains 150,000 to 200,000 distinct CDR3 sequences, 33% of which appear only once. The lymph nodes were axillary draining lymph nodes from breast cancer patients. Sequenced: axillary lymph node tissue. Every receptor here comes from a female donor with breast cancer. Some clones in this sample may be carry-over from other donors' samples.

This clonotype was seen repeatedly, ten times or more. This sequence may be a read error, since a much larger clone differs from it by one base. A read error is likely, as this CDR3 ends without the conserved phenylalanine or tryptophan. V is TRBV9 and J is TRBJ2-7; a possible D gene is TRBD1 (5 bases). Per the germline V gene, CDR1 is SGDLS and CDR2 is YYNGEE. Trimming stripped 0 bases from V and 5 bases from J, with 9 bases between. CDR3 length: 13 residues. Here the CDR3 DNA reads TGTGCCAGCAGCGTAGATCAGGGCGACGAGCAGTACTCC. Protein product: CASSVDQGDEQYS.

This clonotype appeared many times. The V call is TRBV28, the J call TRBJ1-5, with unresolved D. The length of the CDR3 is 16 residues. Germline CDR1 MDHEN, CDR2 SYDVKM. V gave up 3 bases and J gave up 0 bases, with 12 bases separating them. The CDR3 nucleotides read TGTGCCAGCAGTTTCGTGAAATTCTATAGCAATCAGCCCCAGCATTTT. Amino acids: CASSFVKFYSNQPQHF.

The sample holds many counts of this clonotype. The chain is built from TRBV27 and TRBJ2-3, with 10 bases identical to TRBD2. CDR1 is MNHEY and CDR2 is SMNVEV in the germline V gene (reference sequence). V lost 5 bases, J lost 14 bases, and 7 bases stayed unmatched. There are 12 residues in the CDR3. The CDR3, as DNA: TGTGCCAGCAGTATACTAGCGGGGCTTTGGTATTTT. The encoded protein is CASSILAGLWYF.

The rearrangement joins TRBV5-8 to TRBJ1-1; D gene ambiguous. In germline, CDR1 is SGHTS, CDR2 YDEGEE. Trimming stripped 4 bases from V and 4 bases from J, with 17 bases between. The CDR3 sequence is 15 residues long. CDR3: CASSAVMGVSTEAFF. CDR3 DNA: TGTGCCAGCAGCGCCGTGATGGGAGTTTCCACTGAAGCTTTCTTT.

The rearrangement links TRBV7-9 to TRBJ2-2; 7 bases are a match to TRBD2. V was pared by 1 base and J by 12 bases, with 20 bases of the junction left unmatched. The length of the CDR3 is 18 residues. From germline, CDR1 is SEHNR and CDR2 FQNEAQ (reference sequence). The CDR3 DNA reads TGTGCCAGCAGCTTAGACCCCTCCCGAGGCGGGAGAACCGGAAAGCTGTTTTTT. Translating it yields CASSLDPSRGGRTGKLFF.

Details on this clonotype: Its ends do not fully match the called genes, so a read error is possible. The genes are TRBV4-1 and TRBJ2-5; D unclear. CDR3 length: 15 amino acids. Germline V gene lookup returns CDR1 MGHRA and CDR2 YSYEKL. The CDR3 spells CASSRDSLYQETQHF. CDR3 coding DNA: TGCGCCAGCAGCCGAGATTCTCTGTACCAAGAGACCCAGCACTTC.

Regarding this clonotype: Given a much more abundant clone one base away, this may be a read error. The rearrangement uses TRBV5-4 and TRBJ2-7; D might be TRBD1 (6 bases). The CDR3 covers 14 residues. V was pared by 4 bases and J by 0 bases, with 11 bases between. Germline V lookup: CDR1 SGHNT, CDR2 YYREEE (reference sequence). The CDR3 nucleotides are TGTGCCAGCAGCCGACAGGCCACCTCCTACGAGCAGTACTTC. Translated, it gives CASSRQATSYEQYF.